The 18 T cell receptor beta chains given below trace back to one sample, sequenced in a study of OX40 agonist ivuxolimab in advanced cancers. TCRdb's table, derived via immunoSEQ multiplex PCR, lists solely in-frame clones and lacks some. Among about 66,000 clones, 80% to 90% were seen once, and the ten largest hold 13% to 15%. Sequenced material: CD4+ or CD8+ T cells sorted from blood, taken in a trial of the OX40 agonist ivuxolimab. The receptor set was obtained from an adult with an advanced solid tumor such as melanoma, head and neck, liver or kidney cancer.

The rearrangement links TRBV27 to TRBJ2-5; tentatively, D is TRBD1 or TRBD2 (5 bases each). This CDR3 spans 14 amino acids. Between the trimmed V and J ends, which lost 7 bases and 2 bases, there was a span of 14 bases. Germline V gene data show CDR1 as MNHEY and CDR2 as SMNVEV (reference sequence). For the CDR3, the DNA is TGTGCCAGCAAGCCGGGGCAGGCACAAGAGACCCAGTACTTC. Protein sequence: CASKPGQAQETQYF.

The rearrangement joins TRBV7-9 to TRBJ2-7; no firm D call. This CDR3 contains 11 residues. Germline V lookup: CDR1 SEHNR, CDR2 FQNEAQ (reference sequence). V lost 4 bases and J 2 bases, leaving 3 bases between the germline ends. CDR3 region: CASSSPYEQYF. Here the CDR3 DNA reads TGTGCCAGCAGCTCACCCTACGAGCAGTACTTC.

CDR3 protein: CASSYTGGPEAFF. CDR3 sequence (DNA): TGTGCCAGCAGTTATACAGGGGGTCCTGAAGCTTTCTTT. The chain employs TRBV27 and TRBJ1-1; TRBD1 agrees at 8 bases. CDR3 size: 13 residues. The trim removed 4 bases at V and 6 bases at J, leaving 4 bases unmatched. Germline CDR1 reads MNHEY; CDR2 reads SMNVEV (reference sequence).

This rearrangement joins TRBV5-1 to TRBJ2-7; 8 bases line up with TRBD2. Germline V gene data show CDR1 as SGHRS and CDR2 as YFSETQ. This CDR3 spans 15 amino acids. Germline trimming cut 4 bases from V and 6 bases from J; bases unmatched to any gene: 12. The chain's CDR3 is CASSALPAGESEQYF. In DNA, the CDR3 is TGCGCCAGCAGCGCCCTTCCAGCGGGAGAGAGCGAGCAGTACTTC.

The V gene is TRBV13, the J gene TRBJ2-2, with TRBD2 matching 9 bases. Trimming at V came to 8 bases and at J to 4 bases, leaving 11 bases not matched to a gene. The CDR3 totals 16 residues. The germline CDR1 and CDR2 sequences are PRHDT and FYEKMQ (reference sequence). DNA of the CDR3: TGTGCCAGCCTAGAGCGGGGGGCCCTAGGCACCGGGGAGCTGTTTTTT. It yields the protein CASLERGALGTGELFF.

This clone was found once. The J gene is TRBJ1-2, the V gene TRBV6-1, with D perhaps matching TRBD1 (5 bases). This CDR3 has 16 amino acids. Trimming shortened V by 1 base and J by 4 bases, and 16 bases separated the two germline ends. In germline, CDR1 is MNHNS, CDR2 SASEGT. The CDR3 sequence is CASSEVDSSYFYGYTF. The CDR3 DNA follows: TGTGCCAGCAGTGAAGTTGACAGCTCGTACTTCTATGGCTACACCTTC.

The V gene is TRBV25-1, the J gene TRBJ1-1; D not certain. V was pared by 5 bases and J by 2 bases, with 9 bases between. Germline lookup yields CDR1 MGHDK and CDR2 SYGVNS. The CDR3 runs 13 residues. CDR3: CASSLGDNTEAFF. CDR3 coding DNA: TGTGCCAGCAGTTTAGGCGATAACACTGAAGCTTTCTTT.

The chain has TRBV6-6 and TRBJ2-3; D is uncertain. This CDR3 comprises 14 residues. Germline V CDR1 and CDR2: MNHNY, SVGAGI (reference sequence). Trimming took 3 bases from V and 5 from J, leaving 12 bases between them. The CDR3 sequence: CASSYTLAGDTQYF. CDR3 nucleotide sequence: TGTGCCAGCAGTTATACCTTAGCAGGAGATACGCAGTATTTT.

This clone was counted a few times. J is TRBJ2-1 and V is TRBV27; the match to TRBD2 covers 9 bases. This CDR3 contains 13 residues. Germline assignment: CDR1 MNHEY and CDR2 SMNVEV (reference sequence). J lost 7 bases, V lost 5 bases, and 3 bases had no gene match. The CDR3 loop reads CASSRGLANEQFF. CDR3 DNA: TGTGCCAGCAGTCGGGGACTAGCAAATGAGCAGTTCTTC.

V and J are TRBV28 and TRBJ2-1, with D maybe TRBD2 (6 bases). V lost 5 bases and J lost 8, with 22 bases in between. The CDR3 is made up of 16 amino acids. The V gene's germline CDR1 is MDHEN and CDR2 SYDVKM. CDR3 sequence reads: CASSAVGTQPSDEQFF. The CDR3 nucleotides read TGTGCCAGCAGTGCCGTCGGGACTCAACCCTCTGATGAGCAGTTCTTC. Full variable domain (missing parts from reference TRBV28 and TRBJ2-1): DVKVTQSSRYLVKRTGEKVFLECVQDMDHENMFWYRQDPGLGLRLIYFSYDVKMKEKGDIPEGYSVSREKKERFSLILESASTNQTSMYLCASSAVGTQPSDEQFFGPGTRLTVL.

The V call is TRBV7-2, the J call TRBJ2-7; TRBD2 matches at 8 bases. Trimming at V came to 1 base and at J to 3 bases, leaving 2 bases not matched to a gene. Germline CDR1 reads SGHTA; CDR2 reads FQGNSA. CDR3 length equals 14 residues. The CDR3 nucleotides read TGTGCCAGCAGCTTAGTACTAGCGGTCTACGAGCAGTACTTC. It is translated as CASSLVLAVYEQYF.

This chain uses TRBV7-8 with TRBJ2-7; D ambiguous. Deletions cut 5 bases from V and 2 bases from J, with 7 bases between. Per germline, CDR1 SGHVS and CDR2 FQNEAQ. This CDR3 has 12 residues. The CDR3 DNA sequence: TGTGCCAGCAGCCACAATACCTACGAGCAGTACTTC. Amino acid sequence: CASSHNTYEQYF.

The gene calls are TRBV5-4 and TRBJ2-7; the D gene could be TRBD1 or TRBD2 (6 bases each). CDR1 SGHNT and CDR2 YYREEE come from the germline V gene (reference sequence). The CDR3 has 14 residues. V lost 1 base and J 4 bases, leaving 12 bases between the germline ends. The CDR3 here is CASSLLGAGYEQYF. The CDR3 DNA reads TGTGCCAGCAGCTTGTTGGGGGCGGGGTACGAGCAGTACTTC.

V gene TRBV5-1 combines with J gene TRBJ2-7; 9 nucleotides match TRBD1. The CDR3 length is 14 residues. The J segment lost 1 base and the V segment lost 3 bases, leaving 2 bases of the junction unmatched. Per the germline V gene, CDR1 is SGHRS and CDR2 is YFSETQ. The CDR3 sequence is CASSYGTGSYEQYF. CDR3 DNA: TGCGCCAGCAGCTATGGGACAGGGTCCTACGAGCAGTACTTC.

The chain links TRBV7-9 to TRBJ2-3; 13 bases are a match to TRBD2. This CDR3 is built from 17 residues. The junction had 9 bases not matched to a gene; V was cut back by 4 bases and J by 5 bases. Germline V lookup: CDR1 SEHNR, CDR2 FQNEAQ (reference sequence). The CDR3 bases are TGTGCCAGCAGCTCGACTACTAGCGGGGGGGCCGGAGATACGCAGTATTTT. Amino acids: CASSSTTSGGAGDTQYF.

The chain couples TRBV11-2 to TRBJ2-7; TRBD2 agrees at 7 bases. The CDR3 sequence is 15 residues long. Trimming cost V 1 base and J 4 bases; bases outside gene matches: 7. Germline values: CDR1 SGHAT, CDR2 FQNNGV. The CDR3 nucleotides are TGTGCCAGCAGCTTAGGCGCGGGGGTGGGTTACGAGCAGTACTTC. Protein sequence: CASSLGAGVGYEQYF. The full variable domain, rest sourced from reference TRBV11-2 and TRBJ2-7, is EAGVAQSPRYKIIEKRQSVAFWCNPISGHATLYWYQQILGQGPKLLIQFQNNGVVDDSQLPKDRFSAERLKGVDSTLKIQPAKLEDSAVYLCASSLGAGVGYEQYFGPGTRLTVT.

V and J are TRBV5-6 and TRBJ2-7; the D is unclear. Germline V gene lookup returns CDR1 SGHDT and CDR2 YYEEEE. This CDR3 spans 12 amino acids. The V end was cut by 6 bases, the J end by 6 bases, with 13 bases between. CDR3 loop: CASTVAWGEQYF. In nucleotides, the CDR3 is TGTGCCAGCACCGTGGCCTGGGGCGAGCAGTACTTC.

The chain has TRBV9 and TRBJ1-3; 7 positions agree with TRBD1. This CDR3 contains 14 residues. Germline V lookup: CDR1 SGDLS, CDR2 YYNGEE. The V gene end was trimmed by 4 bases and the J gene end by 6 bases; junction bases not matched to a gene: 7. This CDR3 reads CASSRQGLANTIYF. CDR3 nucleotides: TGTGCCAGCAGCCGACAGGGTTTGGCAAACACCATATATTTT.